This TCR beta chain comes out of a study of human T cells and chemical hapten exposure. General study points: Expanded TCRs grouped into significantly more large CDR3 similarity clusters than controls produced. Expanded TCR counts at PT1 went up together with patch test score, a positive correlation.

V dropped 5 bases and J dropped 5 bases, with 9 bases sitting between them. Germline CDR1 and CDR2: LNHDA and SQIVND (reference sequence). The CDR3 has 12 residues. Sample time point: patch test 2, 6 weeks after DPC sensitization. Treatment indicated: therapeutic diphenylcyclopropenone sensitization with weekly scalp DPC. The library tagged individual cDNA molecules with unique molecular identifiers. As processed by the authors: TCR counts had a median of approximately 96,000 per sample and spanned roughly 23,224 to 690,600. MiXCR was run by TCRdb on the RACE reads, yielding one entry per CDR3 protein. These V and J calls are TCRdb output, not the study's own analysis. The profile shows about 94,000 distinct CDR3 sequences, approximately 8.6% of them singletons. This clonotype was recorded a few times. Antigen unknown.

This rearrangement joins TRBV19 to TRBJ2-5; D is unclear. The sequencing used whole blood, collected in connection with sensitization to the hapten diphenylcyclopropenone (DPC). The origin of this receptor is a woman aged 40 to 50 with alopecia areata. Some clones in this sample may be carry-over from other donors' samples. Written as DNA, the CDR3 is TGTGCCAGTAGTGAAACTTGGGAGACCCAGTACTTC. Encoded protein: CASSETWETQYF.